Presented here are 24 T cell receptor beta chains from one specimen sequenced in a study of blood T cell repertoires in COVID-19. Only in-frame clones appear in the TCRdb table, and some are missing; sequencing was by immunoSEQ multiplex PCR. Of 150,000 to 180,000 clones in the sample, approximately 90% were seen once. Sequenced: peripheral blood. These receptors all stem from a woman in her sixties or seventies with acute or convalescent COVID-19.

This clone was seen a handful of times. The gene calls are TRBV30 and TRBJ2-3; 10 positions match TRBD2. With 4 bases clipped from V and 2 bases from J, the junction kept 3 bases outside the gene matches. The CDR3 sequence is 14 residues long. CDR1 and CDR2 from the germline V gene are GTSNPN and SVGIG (reference sequence). The CDR3 sequence is CAWKSGGATDTQYF. The DNA of the CDR3 is TGTGCCTGGAAGAGCGGGGGGGCCACAGATACGCAGTATTTT.

A word on this clone: Other nucleotide sequences in the sample specify the same CDR3. The rearrangement uses TRBV6-5 and TRBJ1-1; TRBD1 is a possible D gene (5 bases). The germline gives CDR1 MNHEY, CDR2 SVGAGI. This CDR3 is built from 13 residues. V gave up 2 bases and J gave up 1 base, with 5 bases separating them. The chain's CDR3 is CASSYGQNTEAFF. As DNA, the CDR3 is TGTGCCAGCAGTTACGGACAGAACACTGAAGCTTTCTTT.

The chain combines TRBV5-1 with TRBJ1-1; possibly TRBD1 for D (6 bases). Trimming left V 4 bases short and J 1 base short, with 14 bases between. The CDR3 sequence is 15 residues long. Germline V gives CDR1 SGHRS, CDR2 YFSETQ. DNA of the CDR3: TGCGCCAGCAGCACAGGGTTCTTGGCGAACACTGAAGCTTTCTTT. The encoded protein is CASSTGFLANTEAFF.

The V call is TRBV6-5, the J call TRBJ1-1; D unclear. The CDR3 is 14 residues long. Trimming took off 7 bases at V and 4 bases at J, with 16 bases between the two ends. Germline V lookup: CDR1 MNHEY, CDR2 SVGAGI. In DNA, the CDR3 is TGTGCCAGCACCTCACTCCGCCGTATCACTGAAGCTTTCTTT. It yields the protein CASTSLRRITEAFF.

As to this clone: Its ends do not fully match the called genes, so a read error is possible. CDR3 nucleotide sequence: TGCAACGTTGGGCGGGGGGCGGCCCAAGAGACCCAGTACTTC. This sequence encodes CNVGRGAAQETQYF. The genes are TRBV29-1 and TRBJ2-5; TRBD2 matches at 8 bases. CDR1 SQVTM and CDR2 ANQGSEA come from the germline V gene. The CDR3 sequence is 14 residues long.

The rearrangement joins TRBV5-5 to TRBJ2-3; D is uncertain. With 5 bases removed from V and 5 bases from J, the gap between germline ends came to 12 bases. This CDR3 spans 13 amino acids. The germline V gene has CDR1 SGHKS and CDR2 YYEKEE (reference sequence). CDR3 residues: CASSPEVRDTQYF. In DNA form, the CDR3 reads TGTGCCAGCAGTCCCGAGGTGAGAGATACGCAGTATTTT.

J is TRBJ2-1 and V is TRBV5-1; 8 nucleotides align to TRBD2. The CDR3 runs to 15 residues. Germline trimming cut 4 bases from V and 6 bases from J; bases unmatched to any gene: 9. Per germline, CDR1 SGHRS and CDR2 YFSETQ. The CDR3 nucleotides are TGCGCCAGCAGCCCGAGTATTACTAGCGGCAATGAGCAGTTCTTC. This gives the protein CASSPSITSGNEQFF.

Remarks on this clone: Other DNA sequences within the sample encode an identical CDR3. The genes are TRBV20-1 and TRBJ2-1; maybe TRBD2 (5 bases). Germline V lookup: CDR1 DFQATT, CDR2 SNEGSKA (reference sequence). The V end lost 6 bases, the J end lost 4 bases, and 7 bases lay between the germline ends. The CDR3 has 11 amino acids. As DNA, the CDR3 is TGCAGTGCAGGAGGATACAATGAGCAGTTCTTC. Its protein is CSAGGYNEQFF.

The rearrangement joins TRBV13 to TRBJ1-2, with 7 nucleotides matching TRBD1. The germline V gene has CDR1 PRHDT and CDR2 FYEKMQ (reference sequence). The CDR3 totals 15 residues. The J segment lost 4 bases and the V segment lost 10 bases, leaving 15 bases of the junction unmatched. The CDR3 coding sequence is TGTGCCACTAAAACCCTCCCCCCAGGGGGCTATGGCTACACCTTC. Amino acids: CATKTLPPGGYGYTF.

V is TRBV7-2 and J is TRBJ1-2; 9 bases fit TRBD1. After removal of 5 bases from V and 4 bases from J, the junction contained 8 bases not matched to a gene. The CDR3 covers 15 residues. The germline gives CDR1 SGHTA, CDR2 FQGNSA. The CDR3 loop reads CASSQPGQGLYGYTF. In nucleotides, the CDR3 is TGTGCCAGCAGCCAACCGGGACAGGGCCTCTATGGCTACACCTTC.

This rearrangement joins TRBV2 to TRBJ1-2; tentatively, D is TRBD1 (6 bases). From germline, CDR1 is SNHLY and CDR2 FYNNEI. V gave up 1 base and J gave up 5 bases, with 8 bases separating them. The CDR3 runs 13 residues. The CDR3 here is CASSEGTEYGYTF. CDR3 in DNA: TGTGCCAGCAGTGAAGGGACAGAATATGGCTACACCTTC.

Here the CDR3 reads CASSQGTGPTREQFF. The CDR3, as DNA: TGCGCCAGCAGCCAAGGGACAGGTCCGACCAGGGAGCAGTTCTTC. The chain uses TRBV4-1 and TRBJ2-1; 7 bases are shared with TRBD1. The CDR3 extends over 15 amino acids. The germline CDR1 and CDR2 sequences are MGHRA and YSYEKL. V trimming: 1 base; J trimming: 10 bases; junction bases outside the gene matches: 10.

This clone has just one count. The chain uses TRBV12-5 and TRBJ2-3; 8 positions agree with TRBD1. V lost 6 bases, J lost 14 bases, and 1 base stayed unmatched. Germline V gene data show CDR1 as LGHNT and CDR2 as FRNRAP. The CDR3 sequence is 9 residues long. The CDR3 protein is CASGDRGYF. The CDR3 nucleotides are TGTGCTAGTGGAGACAGGGGGTATTTT. Filled out from reference TRBV12-5 and TRBJ2-3, the complete variable domain reads DARVTQTPRHKVTEMGQEVTMRCQPILGHNTVFWYRQTMMQGLELLAYFRNRAPLDDSGMPKDRFSAEMPDATLATLKIQPSEPRDSAVYFCASGDRGYFGPGTRLTVL.

The chain combines TRBV19 with TRBJ2-3, with D perhaps matching TRBD1 (5 bases). Trimming left V 6 bases short and J 3 bases short, with 13 bases between. Germline-derived CDR1 and CDR2 are LNHDA and SQIVND (reference sequence). CDR3 length equals 14 residues. In DNA form, the CDR3 reads TGTGCCAGTAGGGCCAGGGCCCTAACAGATACGCAGTATTTT. Protein: CASRARALTDTQYF.

The chain couples TRBV27 to TRBJ1-2; TRBD1 might be the D (5 bases). There are 15 residues in the CDR3. The V gene lost 2 bases and the J gene lost 4 bases, with 14 bases spanning the gap. CDR1 and CDR2 (germline): MNHEY, SMNVEV (reference sequence). The CDR3 DNA is TGTGCCAGCAGTTTAAAAAGCACAGGCTCCTATGGCTACACCTTC. This gives the protein CASSLKSTGSYGYTF.

V is TRBV7-9 and J is TRBJ1-1; 7 nucleotides agree with TRBD1. V shed 7 bases, J shed 2 bases, and the junction held 7 bases outside the gene matches. There are 14 residues in the CDR3. Germline assignment: CDR1 SEHNR and CDR2 FQNEAQ (reference sequence). DNA for the CDR3: TGTGCCAGCAACAACCGGGACAGCAACACTGAAGCTTTCTTT. Protein: CASNNRDSNTEAFF.

This chain joins TRBV4-3 and TRBJ1-4, with a tentative D call TRBD1 (6 bases). CDR1 is LGHNA, CDR2 YSLEER, per germline. CDR3 length: 13 amino acids. The V end was cut by 4 bases, the J end by 9 bases, with 12 bases between. The CDR3 loop is CASSLETGQKLFF. CDR3 DNA: TGCGCCAGCAGCCTGGAGACAGGCCAAAAACTGTTTTTT.

The chain has TRBV11-2 and TRBJ2-3; TRBD2 might be the D (5 bases). CDR3 length: 13 residues. Trimming cost V 11 bases and J 1 base, with 13 bases left between them. Germline assignment: CDR1 SGHAT and CDR2 FQNNGV. The CDR3 is CAAAWGGTDTQYF. The DNA of the CDR3 is TGTGCCGCGGCTTGGGGAGGCACAGATACGCAGTATTTT.

Details on this clone: At one end the junction does not follow the germline gene, possibly because of a read error. This rearrangement joins TRBV9 to TRBJ1-6; 10 bases align to TRBD1. The CDR3 is made up of 19 amino acids. Germline values: CDR1 SGDLS, CDR2 YYNGEE. CDR3 coding DNA: TGTGCCAGCAGCGTAGACCCCAGGACAGGGGGAATTAATAACTCACCCCTCCACTTT. This codes for CASSVDPRTGGINNSPLHF.

A single count supports this clone. V and J are TRBV27 and TRBJ1-6; possible D gene TRBD1, 5 bases. Deletions cut 3 bases from V and 5 bases from J, with 11 bases between. This CDR3 region has 15 residues. Germline-derived CDR1 and CDR2 are MNHEY and SMNVEV (reference sequence). The chain's CDR3 is CASSFRRQNNSPLHF. CDR3 nucleotide sequence: TGTGCCAGCAGTTTCCGCCGACAGAATAATTCACCCCTCCACTTT.

This chain joins TRBV19 and TRBJ1-5, with TRBD1 matching over 7 bases. Germline trimming cut 9 bases from V and 7 bases from J; bases unmatched to any gene: 9. Germline V gene lookup returns CDR1 LNHDA and CDR2 SQIVND (reference sequence). This CDR3 spans 13 amino acids. CDR3: CASGGQSVQPQHF. CDR3 in DNA: TGTGCCAGCGGGGGACAGTCGGTGCAGCCCCAGCATTTT.

CDR3 amino acids: CASSEAGGFAYNSPLHF. CDR3 bases: TGTGCCAGCAGTGAAGCGGGAGGGTTCGCCTATAATTCACCCCTCCACTTT. V is TRBV6-1 and J is TRBJ1-6; D is ambiguous. The V end lost 0 bases, the J end lost 2 bases, and 11 bases lay between the germline ends. Germline V CDR1 and CDR2: MNHNS, SASEGT. This CDR3 has 17 amino acids.

This chain joins TRBV18 and TRBJ1-4, with 8 nucleotides matching TRBD1. CDR1 and CDR2 (germline): KGHSH, LQKENI. Losses at the gene ends were 6 bases for V and 4 bases for J; bases not matched to a gene: 13. CDR3 size: 17 residues. The CDR3 bases are TGTGCCAGCTCGCCTACTCTACAGGGGGAATTTAATGAAAAACTGTTTTTT. Residues: CASSPTLQGEFNEKLFF.

J is TRBJ1-3 and V is TRBV12-3 or TRBV12-4; no firm D call. The V end was cut by 7 bases, the J end by 4 bases, with 11 bases between. The CDR3 is made up of 13 amino acids. In DNA form, the CDR3 reads TGTGCCAGCATGTTCGGGAAGGGAAACACCATATATTTT. This gives the protein CASMFGKGNTIYF.